This T cell receptor (beta chain) is from a study of blood T cell repertoires in COVID-19. Study at large: The United States, Italy and Spain were the sources of the acute and convalescent COVID-19 samples.

Using immunoSEQ multiplex PCR, the repertoire was profiled, and TCRdb retains in-frame clones only, with some absent. This sample has 120,000 or so clones, with roughly 90% found just once. Germline V gives CDR1 SGDLS, CDR2 YYNGEE. The CDR3 loop spans 15 amino acids. Trimming left V 3 bases short and J 0 bases short, with 10 bases between. Sequenced sample: peripheral blood. The V call is TRBV9, the J call TRBJ1-5, with D possibly being TRBD1 (5 bases). The TCR comes from a man between 60 and 70 years old with COVID-19, enrolled during active disease. The CDR3 coding sequence is TGTGCCAGCAGCGAGGACAATCTTAGCAATCAGCCCCAGCATTTT. Encoded protein: CASSEDNLSNQPQHF.